This TCR beta chain was obtained from a study of regulatory T cells in long-lasting Graves disease. The CDR3 runs 15 residues. Building of the TCR beta libraries involved iRepertoire HTBI primers and Arm-PCR of CDR3 regions. In the authors' workflow: Among the samples, around 60 TRBV and 13 to 15 TRBJ segments were identified. In TCRdb, the multiplex PCR reads were re-called with MiXCR into one record per CDR3 protein. What appears here as the V and J calls and clone size reflects TCRdb's work, not the paper's. The sample comprises 500,000 or so distinct CDR3 sequences, 15% to 20% of which are singletons, and about 25% rests with the top ten. This clonotype has only one observation. The antigen is not known. One end of the junction fails to match germline, which may point to a read error. Time point specified: newly diagnosed GD, antithyroid drugs for less than 3 months. The TCR library used RNA extracted from PBMCs.

General observations from the study: TRBV28, TRBJ1-2 and TRBJ2-5 emerged as the favored segments in persistent disease. Persistent patients had more shared public clonotypes (under 3,000) than new patients (about 880).

This sample was also put to use in a study of T cells in Graves' hyperthyroidism and ophthalmopathy. From that paper: First-round RT-PCR with HTBI primers amplified the TCR CDR3 region.

The sample consisted of peripheral blood mononuclear cells (PBMCs), taken at new diagnosis, from a patient treated with antithyroid drugs. The receptor was isolated from a woman aged 35-60 years with Graves disease. This chain connects TRBV12-3 or TRBV12-4 to TRBJ1-4; 10 bases fit TRBD1. CDR3 coding DNA: TGTGCCAGCAGCCGTAGACAGGGGGCTAATGAAGAACTGTTTTTT. The encoded protein is CASSRRQGANEELFF.